The 14 T cell receptor beta chains below come from one sample, sequenced in a study of cytomegalovirus exposure and HLA in healthy donors. PCR was performed using 60 Vbeta and 13 Jbeta primers. Here immunoSEQ multiplex PCR was the method, and the copy in TCRdb shows in-frame clones only, minus some. The sample consists of under 150,000 clones, roughly 79% of them appearing once. The material sequenced was PBMCs. The receptors here all came from a man in his late teens or twenties in good health and CMV-seronegative.

CDR3 DNA: TGTGCCAGCAGCCCCCTGGGGGGGGGCACTGAAGCTTTCTTT. It encodes CASSPLGGGTEAFF. The chain combines TRBV27 with TRBJ1-1; weak D call: TRBD1 (5 bases). CDR1 and CDR2 (germline): MNHEY, SMNVEV (reference sequence). The CDR3 loop spans 14 amino acids. The V and J ends lost 6 bases and 4 bases respectively, with 15 bases between them.

This CDR3 is CASSVLAGRLTNQKTYEQYF. CDR3 sequence (DNA): TGTGCCAGCAGTGTTCTAGCGGGGAGGCTAACAAACCAAAAAACCTACGAGCAGTACTTC. This chain uses TRBV6-1 with TRBJ2-7, with 9 nucleotides matching TRBD2. The CDR3 has 20 residues. Germline assignment: CDR1 MNHNS and CDR2 SASEGT. Germline trimming cut 4 bases from V and 2 bases from J; bases unmatched to any gene: 21.

The V call is TRBV28, the J call TRBJ1-1, with 7 bases identical to TRBD1. CDR3 length: 14 residues. Germline CDR1 reads MDHEN; CDR2 reads SYDVKM. Trimming at V came to 6 bases and at J to 1 base, leaving 5 bases not matched to a gene. DNA for the CDR3: TGTGCCAGCAGGCCAGGGACAGCGAACACTGAAGCTTTCTTT. It is translated as CASRPGTANTEAFF.

The chain has TRBV29-1 and TRBJ1-4, with a possible D match to TRBD1 (5 bases). This CDR3 spans 12 amino acids. The V and J ends lost 5 bases and 10 bases respectively, with 14 bases between them. The germline V gene has CDR1 SQVTM and CDR2 ANQGSEA. In nucleotides, the CDR3 is TGCAGCGTTCAGGGTCCGGAGTTAAAACTGTTTTTT. It yields the protein CSVQGPELKLFF.

The rearrangement joins TRBV5-6 to TRBJ2-1; D is unclear. CDR3 length: 17 amino acids. Looked up from germline, CDR1 is SGHDT and CDR2 is YYEEEE. V lost 0 bases and J 0 bases, leaving 13 bases between the germline ends. CDR3 sequence reads: CASSLALSSGSYNEQFF. The CDR3 region has the DNA TGTGCCAGCAGCTTGGCCCTCTCGTCGGGCTCCTACAATGAGCAGTTCTTC.

The V call is TRBV7-2, the J call TRBJ1-6; TRBD1 aligns across 9 bases. CDR3 length equals 14 residues. Germline-derived CDR1 and CDR2 are SGHTA and FQGNSA. Germline trimming cut 4 bases from V and 9 bases from J; bases unmatched to any gene: 4. CDR3 DNA: TGTGCCAGCAGCTCACAGGACAGGGGTTCACCCCTCCACTTT. It specifies CASSSQDRGSPLHF.

The chain is built from TRBV29-1 and TRBJ2-7; a possible D gene is TRBD1 (7 bases). V was clipped by 1 base and J by 7 bases, with 14 bases between them. CDR3 size: 13 residues. Germline-derived CDR1 and CDR2 are SQVTM and ANQGSEA. DNA for the CDR3: TGCAGCGTTGAAGGGAGGGGGCGCGGGGAGCAGTACTTC. Its translation is CSVEGRGRGEQYF.

This clone has just one count. The chain employs TRBV13 and TRBJ1-1, with unresolved D. In germline, CDR1 is PRHDT, CDR2 FYEKMQ (reference sequence). CDR3 length: 15 amino acids. V was shortened by 7 bases and J by 5 bases, with 20 bases between the two germline ends. CDR3 residues: CASTPGRGSGTEAFF. The DNA for the CDR3 is TGTGCCAGCACCCCTGGAAGAGGGAGCGGAACTGAAGCTTTCTTT.

This chain links TRBV7-8 with TRBJ1-4, with 7 bases that match TRBD1. Germline lookup yields CDR1 SGHVS and CDR2 FQNEAQ. With V trimmed by 0 bases and J by 11 bases, 6 bases remained unmatched. This CDR3 is 14 amino acids long. The CDR3: CASSLAPDRRKLFF. The CDR3 DNA reads as TGTGCCAGCAGCTTAGCACCGGACAGGAGGAAACTGTTTTTT.

The count of this clone is one. The chain combines TRBV28 with TRBJ1-2; D possibly corresponds to TRBD1 (6 bases). The CDR3 covers 16 residues. The germline CDR1 and CDR2 sequences are MDHEN and SYDVKM. V was clipped by 7 bases and J by 4 bases, with 22 bases between them. The CDR3, as DNA: TGTGCCAGCACTCTAACTGACAGGCCCCTCGGCTATGGCTACACCTTC. This codes for CASTLTDRPLGYGYTF.

The chain joins TRBV5-1 to TRBJ2-7; TRBD2 is a possible D gene (6 bases). Trimming removed 7 bases at V and 2 bases at J, with 16 bases between. This CDR3 has 14 residues. CDR1 and CDR2 from the germline V gene are SGHRS and YFSETQ. CDR3 amino acids: CASPPRAGTYEQYF. The DNA for the CDR3 is TGCGCCAGCCCCCCCCGGGCGGGGACCTACGAGCAGTACTTC.

The rearrangement joins TRBV10-2 to TRBJ1-4; no clear D. The germline V gene has CDR1 WSHSY and CDR2 SAAADI. Trimming shortened V by 8 bases and J by 7 bases, and 17 bases separated the two germline ends. The CDR3 has 14 amino acids. CDR3 in amino acids: CASRGAGVVEKLFF. DNA for the CDR3: TGCGCCAGCCGAGGCGCCGGGGTTGTTGAAAAACTGTTTTTT.

V and J are TRBV7-9 and TRBJ2-2, with TRBD1 as a possible D gene (7 bases). The V and J ends lost 10 bases and 3 bases respectively, with 15 bases between them. The CDR3 covers 14 residues. Germline lookup yields CDR1 SEHNR and CDR2 FQNEAQ (reference sequence). The CDR3 DNA follows: TGTGCCACGGAGGGACAGAGGCACACCGGGGAGCTGTTTTTT. It codes for CATEGQRHTGELFF. The variable domain in full, completed from reference TRBV7-9 and TRBJ2-2, reads DTGVSQNPRHKITKRGQNVTFRCDPISEHNRLYWYRQTLGQGPEFLTYFQNEAQLEKSRLLSDRFSAERPKGSFSTLEIQRTEQGDSAMYLCATEGQRHTGELFFGEGSRLTVL.

This clone was seen once. This chain joins TRBV6-5 and TRBJ1-6, with D unclear. Looked up from germline, CDR1 is MNHEY and CDR2 is SVGAGI. Trimming took 4 bases from V and 6 from J, leaving 10 bases between them. The CDR3 is 14 amino acids. CDR3 DNA: TGTGCCAGCAGTTCCACAGTGCCTAATTCACCCCTCCACTTT. This codes for CASSSTVPNSPLHF.